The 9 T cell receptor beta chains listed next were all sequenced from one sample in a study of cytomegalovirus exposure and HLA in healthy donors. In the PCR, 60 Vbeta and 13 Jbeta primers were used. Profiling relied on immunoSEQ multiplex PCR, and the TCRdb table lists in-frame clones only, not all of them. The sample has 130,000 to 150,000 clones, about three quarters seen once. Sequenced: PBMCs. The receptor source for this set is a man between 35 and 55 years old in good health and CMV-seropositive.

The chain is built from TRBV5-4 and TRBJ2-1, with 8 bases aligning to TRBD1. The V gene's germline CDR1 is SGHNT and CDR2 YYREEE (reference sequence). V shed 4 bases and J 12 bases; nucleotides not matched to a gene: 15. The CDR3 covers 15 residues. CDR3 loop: CASSPGTGGFGAQFF. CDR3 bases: TGTGCCAGCAGCCCCGGGACAGGCGGTTTTGGCGCGCAGTTCTTC.

CDR3 loop: CASSPGQGTGELFF. The CDR3 nucleotides are TGTGCCAGCAGCCCGGGACAGGGGACCGGGGAGCTGTTTTTT. The chain couples TRBV7-7 to TRBJ2-2; the match to TRBD1 covers 10 bases. Germline V gene data show CDR1 as SSHAT and CDR2 as FNYEAQ (reference sequence). V trimming: 5 bases; J trimming: 5 bases; junction bases outside the gene matches: 2. There are 14 residues in the CDR3.

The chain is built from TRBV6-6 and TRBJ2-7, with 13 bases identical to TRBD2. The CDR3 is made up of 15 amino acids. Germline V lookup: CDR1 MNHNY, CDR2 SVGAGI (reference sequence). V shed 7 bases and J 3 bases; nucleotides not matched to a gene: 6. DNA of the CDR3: TGTGCCAGCACCCGGACTAGCGGGGGCTACTACGAGCAGTACTTC. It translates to CASTRTSGGYYEQYF.

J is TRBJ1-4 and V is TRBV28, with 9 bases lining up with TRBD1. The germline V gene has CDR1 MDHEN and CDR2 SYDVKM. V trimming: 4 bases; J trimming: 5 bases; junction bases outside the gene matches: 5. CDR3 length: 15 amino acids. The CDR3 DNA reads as TGTGCCAGCAGTTATGGGACAGGGAGGAATGAAAAACTGTTTTTT. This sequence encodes CASSYGTGRNEKLFF.

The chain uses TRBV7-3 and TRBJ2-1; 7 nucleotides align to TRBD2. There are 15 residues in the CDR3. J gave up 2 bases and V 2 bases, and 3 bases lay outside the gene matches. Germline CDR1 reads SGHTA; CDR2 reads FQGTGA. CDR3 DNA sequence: TGTGCCAGCAGCTTACTAGCGGAAACCTACAATGAGCAGTTCTTC. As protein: CASSLLAETYNEQFF.

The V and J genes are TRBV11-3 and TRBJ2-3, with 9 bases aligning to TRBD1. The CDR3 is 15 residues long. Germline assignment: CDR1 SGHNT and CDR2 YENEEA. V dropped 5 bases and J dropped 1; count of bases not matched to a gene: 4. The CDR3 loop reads CASSPGDRGTDTQYF. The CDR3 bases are TGTGCCAGCAGCCCCGGGGACAGGGGCACAGATACGCAGTATTTT.

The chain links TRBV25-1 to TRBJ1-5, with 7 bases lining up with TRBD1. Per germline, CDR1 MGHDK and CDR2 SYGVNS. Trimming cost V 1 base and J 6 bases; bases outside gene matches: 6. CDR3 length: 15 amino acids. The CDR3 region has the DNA TGTGCCAGCAGTGAATTGAGAGGGGGCAGTCAGCCCCAGCATTTT. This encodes CASSELRGGSQPQHF.

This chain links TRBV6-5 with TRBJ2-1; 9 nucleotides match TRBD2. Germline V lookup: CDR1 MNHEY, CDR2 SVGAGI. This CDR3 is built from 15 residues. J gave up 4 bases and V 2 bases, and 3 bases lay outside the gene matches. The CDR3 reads CASSYGTSIYNEQFF. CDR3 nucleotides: TGTGCCAGCAGTTACGGGACTAGCATTTACAATGAGCAGTTCTTC.

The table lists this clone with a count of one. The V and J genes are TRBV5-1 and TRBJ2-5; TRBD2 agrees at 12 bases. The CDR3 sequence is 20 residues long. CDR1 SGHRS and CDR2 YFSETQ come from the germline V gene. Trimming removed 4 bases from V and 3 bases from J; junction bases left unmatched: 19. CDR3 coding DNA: TGCGCCAGCAGCCTCGGCGACCCTAGCGGGAGGGCCTCGTTAAAAGAGACCCAGTACTTC. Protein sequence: CASSLGDPSGRASLKETQYF. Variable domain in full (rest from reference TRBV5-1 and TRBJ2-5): KAGVTQTPRYLIKTRGQQVTLSCSPISGHRSVSWYQQTPGQGLQFLFEYFSETQRNKGNFPGRFSGRQFSNSRSEMNVSTLELGDSALYLCASSLGDPSGRASLKETQYFGPGTRLLVL.